This entry lists 15 T cell receptor beta chains sequenced from one sample in a study of blood T cell repertoires in COVID-19. Assay: immunoSEQ multiplex PCR; the TCRdb copy retains only in-frame clones and omits some. The sample includes about 83,000 clones, about four fifths of them seen just once. Sequences were obtained from peripheral blood. The receptor source for this set is a woman aged 80 or over with active or convalescent COVID-19.

This rearrangement joins TRBV19 to TRBJ2-1, with D tentatively TRBD1 (6 bases). Trimming shortened V by 2 bases and J by 6 bases, and 8 bases separated the two germline ends. CDR3 size: 13 residues. CDR1 and CDR2 (germline): LNHDA, SQIVND (reference sequence). The CDR3 sequence is CASSILGGNEQFF. The CDR3 DNA reads TGTGCCAGTAGTATATTAGGGGGCAATGAGCAGTTCTTC.

Notes on this clone: At one of its ends the junction is not consistent with the germline gene, which may arise from a read error. The J gene is TRBJ1-5, the V gene TRBV28; 8 nucleotides agree with TRBD1. The CDR3 runs to 18 residues. In germline, CDR1 is MDHEN, CDR2 SYDVKM. CDR3 sequence reads: CDSSLPRTGRDSNQPQHF. The CDR3 nucleotides are TGTGACAGCAGTCTTCCAAGGACAGGGCGGGATAGCAATCAGCCCCAGCATTTT.

V usage is TRBV6-1 and J usage is TRBJ2-7; maybe TRBD2 (5 bases). The CDR3 runs 13 residues. With 2 bases removed from V and 3 bases from J, the gap between germline ends came to 8 bases. The germline gives CDR1 MNHNS, CDR2 SASEGT. CDR3 protein: CASSESGDYEQYF. The CDR3 DNA reads TGTGCCAGCAGTGAAAGCGGAGACTACGAGCAGTACTTC.

The V and J genes are TRBV5-8 and TRBJ1-4; D perhaps matches TRBD1 (5 bases). Deletions cut 4 bases from V and 1 base from J, with 11 bases between. CDR3 length equals 15 residues. CDR1 is SGHTS, CDR2 YDEGEE, per germline. This CDR3 is CASSVETVTNEKLFF. DNA of the CDR3: TGTGCCAGCAGCGTGGAGACAGTAACTAATGAAAAACTGTTTTTT.

This chain uses TRBV27 with TRBJ2-7, with a possible D match to TRBD2 (6 bases). CDR3 length: 17 amino acids. From germline, CDR1 is MNHEY and CDR2 SMNVEV (reference sequence). V gave up 5 bases and J gave up 4 bases, with 24 bases separating them. CDR3 nucleotides: TGTGCCAGCAGTCCCATCCCGACTAGGTACGTGCCGTACGAGCAGTACTTC. Its translation is CASSPIPTRYVPYEQYF.

The chain links TRBV10-3 to TRBJ1-3; tentatively, D is TRBD1 (6 bases). The CDR3 covers 19 residues. Germline assignment: CDR1 ENHRY and CDR2 SYGVKD. The V end was cut by 0 bases, the J end by 0 bases, with 18 bases between. CDR3 in DNA: TGTGCCATCAGTGAGTCGGTGGGCAGGGGCCTTAACTCTGGAAACACCATATATTTT. Its protein is CAISESVGRGLNSGNTIYF.

V and J are TRBV28 and TRBJ1-2; 10 positions match TRBD1. Germline trimming cut 7 bases from V and 5 bases from J; bases unmatched to any gene: 7. CDR1 MDHEN and CDR2 SYDVKM come from the germline V gene. The CDR3 is made up of 14 amino acids. CDR3 amino acids: CASNKDRGQYGYTF. The CDR3 nucleotides read TGTGCCAGCAACAAAGACAGGGGGCAGTATGGCTACACCTTC.

The chain links TRBV18 to TRBJ1-4, with 7 bases fitting TRBD1. V was pared by 4 bases and J by 5 bases, with 7 bases of the junction left unmatched. CDR1 KGHSH and CDR2 LQKENI come from the germline V gene. The CDR3 spans 15 residues. The CDR3 protein is CASSLRQGLNEKLFF. The CDR3 DNA reads TGTGCCAGCTCACTAAGACAGGGATTGAATGAAAAACTGTTTTTT.

V gene TRBV18 combines with J gene TRBJ2-1; 7 bases map to TRBD1. V shed 2 bases and J 7 bases; nucleotides not matched to a gene: 8. Per the germline V gene, CDR1 is KGHSH and CDR2 is LQKENI. The CDR3 runs to 15 residues. CDR3 nucleotides: TGTGCCAGCTCACCAAGGGGGCGCAGTGGAAATGAGCAGTTCTTC. It yields the protein CASSPRGRSGNEQFF.

Note on this clone: A read error may account for a junction end that differs from germline. The same CDR3 arises from other DNA sequences in this sample as well. V and J are TRBV6-5 and TRBJ1-6, with 8 nucleotides matching TRBD1. The CDR3 runs 14 residues. CDR1 and CDR2 (germline): MNHEY, SVGAGI. CDR3 sequence reads: CASHPTGDNSPLHF. CDR3 in DNA: TGCGCCAGTCACCCGACAGGGGATAATTCACCCCTCCACTTT.

The chain has TRBV30 and TRBJ1-5; unclear D gene. In germline, CDR1 is GTSNPN, CDR2 SVGIG (reference sequence). The CDR3 contains 10 residues. Trimming took off 8 bases at V and 6 bases at J, with 8 bases between the two ends. In nucleotides, the CDR3 is TGTGCCACCAGTGGTCAGCCCCAGCATTTT. Its translation: CATSGQPQHF.

The chain recombines TRBV4-1 with TRBJ2-1; 10 bases match TRBD2. The V gene's germline CDR1 is MGHRA and CDR2 YSYEKL. The junction had 3 bases not matched to a gene; V was cut back by 1 base and J by 6 bases. This CDR3 spans 15 amino acids. CDR3 DNA: TGCGCCAGCAGCCAAGGCCAGCGGGGGGGCAATGAGCAGTTCTTC. Protein sequence: CASSQGQRGGNEQFF.

This clone has only a few counts. J is TRBJ1-1 and V is TRBV7-2; 7 bases match TRBD1. The CDR3 length is 17 residues. Per germline, CDR1 SGHTA and CDR2 FQGNSA. The J segment lost 2 bases and the V segment lost 1 base, leaving 10 bases of the junction unmatched. CDR3 sequence: CASSLGGPGTVNTEAFF. The CDR3 DNA follows: TGTGCCAGCAGCTTAGGAGGGCCCGGGACAGTCAACACTGAAGCTTTCTTT.

V usage is TRBV7-9 and J usage is TRBJ1-5; TRBD1 agrees at 8 bases. This CDR3 is 15 amino acids long. Germline values: CDR1 SEHNR, CDR2 FQNEAQ (reference sequence). V trimming: 5 bases; J trimming: 2 bases; junction bases outside the gene matches: 5. As DNA, the CDR3 is TGTGCCAGCAGCCAGGACAGGGTCGGCAATCAGCCCCAGCATTTT. Its protein product is CASSQDRVGNQPQHF.

This chain links TRBV6-5 with TRBJ1-1; 7 nucleotides align to TRBD1. J lost 1 base, V lost 7 bases, and 3 bases had no gene match. The CDR3 is 13 amino acids. Germline-derived CDR1 and CDR2 are MNHEY and SVGAGI. CDR3 DNA: TGTGCCAGCAAGAGACAGGGGAACACTGAAGCTTTCTTT. Its translation: CASKRQGNTEAFF.